Listed below are T cell receptor beta chains from one sample, sequenced in a study of control samples from healthy donors and cancer patients. Profiling relied on immunoSEQ multiplex PCR, and the TCRdb table lists in-frame clones only, not all of them. This table has some 130,000 clones, approximately 89% appearing once. Sequencing used PBMCs. These receptors were obtained from a man aged 45 to 65 with head and neck cancer. Both conserved end residues are part of each CDR3. A D gene is named only where the DNA matches it firmly. Expanded clones are given a class, and other clones once, few, many or no size at all.

V: TRBV5-1
J: TRBJ2-1
D: TRBD2
size: -
DNA: TGCGCCAGCAGCTTCTTCCCCGGGACTAGAAACTACAATGAGCAGTTCTTC
CDR3: CASSFFPGTRNYNEQFF

V: TRBV18
J: TRBJ2-7
D: -
size: -
DNA: TGTGCCAGCTCACCACCTCTAACCTACGAGCAGTACTTC
CDR3: CASSPPLTYEQYF

V: TRBV29-1
J: TRBJ2-7
D: -
size: once
DNA: TGCAGCGTCCAATCATACTACGAGCAGTACTTC
CDR3: CSVQSYYEQYF

V: TRBV27
J: TRBJ1-2
D: -
size: -
DNA: TGTGCCAGCGGACATGGGGAATCTTATGGCTACACCTTC
CDR3: CASGHGESYGYTF

V: TRBV7-2
J: TRBJ1-2
D: -
size: -
DNA: TGTGCCAGCAGCCCGGGATGGGGGATCTATGGCTACACCTTC
CDR3: CASSPGWGIYGYTF

V: TRBV28
J: TRBJ1-3
D: TRBD1
size: once
DNA: TGTGCCAGCAGCTCCGGGACAGTTGGAAACACCATATATTTT
CDR3: CASSSGTVGNTIYF

V: TRBV19
J: TRBJ2-4
D: -
size: -
DNA: TGTGCCAGTAGTGGCCCGGAAGCCCTAGCCAAAAACATTCAGTACTTC
CDR3: CASSGPEALAKNIQYF

V: TRBV7-9
J: TRBJ1-2
D: -
size: -
DNA: TGTGCCAGCGGCAGATCGGGGACTGAGGATGGCTACACCTTC
CDR3: CASGRSGTEDGYTF

V: TRBV3-1/TRBV3-2
J: TRBJ2-7
D: -
size: once
DNA: TGTGCCAGCAGCCAGGACTTACCGGGGGCGGCCTACGAGCAGTACTTC
CDR3: CASSQDLPGAAYEQYF

V: TRBV5-1
J: TRBJ1-6
D: -
size: -
DNA: TGCGCCAGCAGCTTGGAAGGGAGCTCCTATAATTCACCCCTCCACTTT
CDR3: CASSLEGSSYNSPLHF

V: TRBV13
J: TRBJ2-5
D: -
size: -
DNA: TGTGCCAGCAGCTTAGGCCTGGGGCTAGAAGAGACCCAGTACTTC
CDR3: CASSLGLGLEETQYF

V: TRBV3-1/TRBV3-2
J: TRBJ2-5
D: -
size: -
DNA: TGTGCCAGCAGGAATCCGGGACTCTCCCAAGAGACCCAGTACTTC
CDR3: CASRNPGLSQETQYF

V: TRBV18
J: TRBJ2-5
D: TRBD1
size: once
DNA: TGTGCCAGCTCACCATTACAGGGGGAGACCCAGTACTTC
CDR3: CASSPLQGETQYF

V: TRBV5-4
J: TRBJ1-5
D: -
size: once
DNA: TGTGCCAGCAGCCCCGGGGGGGGGAAGGATCAGCCCCAGCATTTT
CDR3: CASSPGGGKDQPQHF

V: TRBV10-3
J: TRBJ1-1
D: TRBD1
size: -
DNA: TGTGCCATCAGTTCCGGGACAGCTGGACCTGAAGCTTTCTTT
CDR3: CAISSGTAGPEAFF

V: TRBV11-2
J: TRBJ2-7
D: -
size: -
DNA: TGTGCCAGCAGCCCCGGGACAAGCTTCTACGAGCAGTACTTC
CDR3: CASSPGTSFYEQYF

V: TRBV18
J: TRBJ2-7
D: -
size: -
DNA: TGTGCCAGCTCACCGGGGGACAACTACGAGCAGTACTTC
CDR3: CASSPGDNYEQYF

V: TRBV3-1/TRBV3-2
J: TRBJ2-3
D: -
size: few
DNA: TGTGCCAGCAGCCGCCGTGGGGCAGGGTGGCCAGATACGCAGTATTTT
CDR3: CASSRRGAGWPDTQYF

V: TRBV6-1
J: TRBJ2-7
D: -
size: -
DNA: TGTGCCAGCAGTGAAGAGACCCCCGGGACCGTCGGCTACGAGCAGTACTTC
CDR3: CASSEETPGTVGYEQYF

V: TRBV19
J: TRBJ1-1
D: TRBD1
size: -
DNA: TGTGCCAGTAGTATGACAGGGAGTAACACTGAAGCTTTCTTT
CDR3: CASSMTGSNTEAFF

V: TRBV30
J: TRBJ1-5
D: -
size: once
DNA: TGTGCCTGGAGTGTACCGCGGTTAAATCAGCCCCAGCATTTT
CDR3: CAWSVPRLNQPQHF

V: TRBV9
J: TRBJ2-1
D: -
size: -
DNA: TGTGCCAGCAGCGGGAATGAGCAGTTCTTC
CDR3: CASSGNEQFF

V: TRBV9
J: TRBJ2-3
D: -
size: -
DNA: TGTGCCAGCAGCCCCTTAGAAGTACAGCGAGCAGATACGCAGTATTTT
CDR3: CASSPLEVQRADTQYF

V: TRBV6-4
J: TRBJ1-1
D: TRBD1
size: few
DNA: TGTGCCAGCAGTGTCACGACGGGACAGCTGAACACTGAAGCTTTCTTT
CDR3: CASSVTTGQLNTEAFF

V: TRBV27
J: TRBJ2-1
D: -
size: once
DNA: TGTGCCAGCAGTCTCATCGGGAATGAGCAGTTCTTC
CDR3: CASSLIGNEQFF

V: TRBV2
J: TRBJ2-7
D: -
size: -
DNA: TGTGCCAGCAGTGCCATTATCGTCGGAATGGAGTACTTC
CDR3: CASSAIIVGMEYF

V: TRBV14
J: TRBJ2-1
D: TRBD1
size: -
DNA: TGTGCCAGCAGCATACGGGGGACAGGGCCCTACAATGAGCAGTTCTTC
CDR3: CASSIRGTGPYNEQFF

V: TRBV5-1
J: TRBJ2-5
D: -
size: -
DNA: TGCGCCAGCAGCCCCGGGACGCCGACGGGGACCCAGTACTTC
CDR3: CASSPGTPTGTQYF

V: TRBV5-4
J: TRBJ2-5
D: TRBD1
size: once
DNA: TGTGCCAGCACTAGGGACAGGAGGCAAGAGACCCAGTACTTC
CDR3: CASTRDRRQETQYF

V: TRBV10-1
J: TRBJ2-2
D: -
size: -
DNA: TGCGCCAGCAGTGACAGCCTGGTGGGCGGGGAGCTGTTTTTT
CDR3: CASSDSLVGGELFF

V: TRBV20-1
J: TRBJ1-5
D: TRBD1
size: -
DNA: TGCAGTGCTAGTCTCAACTACAGGGGTGAACAGCCCCAGCATTTT
CDR3: CSASLNYRGEQPQHF

V: TRBV24-1
J: TRBJ1-5
D: TRBD1
size: -
DNA: TGTGCCACCAGTGAAGGGACAGGGCGCGACAATCAGCCCCAGCATTTT
CDR3: CATSEGTGRDNQPQHF

V: TRBV3-1/TRBV3-2
J: TRBJ1-1
D: -
size: many
DNA: TGTGCCAGCCAACAGAACACTGAAGCTTTCTTT
CDR3: CASQQNTEAFF

V: TRBV2
J: TRBJ2-3
D: -
size: -
DNA: TGTGCCAGCTGCGCGGGGGCCTACACAGATACGCAGTATTTT
CDR3: CASCAGAYTDTQYF

V: TRBV5-4
J: TRBJ2-5
D: TRBD2
size: -
DNA: TGTGCCAGCAGCCTGGCCCTAGCGGTCCAAGAGACCCAGTACTTC
CDR3: CASSLALAVQETQYF

V: TRBV19
J: TRBJ1-1
D: -
size: -
DNA: TGTGCCAGTAGTATTTGGGTATTTGCCACTGAAGCTTTCTTT
CDR3: CASSIWVFATEAFF

V: TRBV5-1
J: TRBJ2-1
D: -
size: -
DNA: TGCGCCAGCAGCTTTGCAACCGGACGGGAATACTACAATGAGCAGTTCTTC
CDR3: CASSFATGREYYNEQFF

V: TRBV21-1
J: TRBJ1-4
D: -
size: -
DNA: TGTGCCAGCAGCAAAATCCGGAAAGACTCGAGCCTGTTTTTT
CDR3: CASSKIRKDSSLFF

V: TRBV25-1
J: TRBJ2-7
D: -
size: -
DNA: TGTGCCAGCAGTGCCATATCCTCTCTGGGAGACGGCCCCTACGAGCAGTACTTC
CDR3: CASSAISSLGDGPYEQYF

V: TRBV5-6
J: TRBJ1-3
D: -
size: -
DNA: TGTGCCAGCAGCTTCACAGGGAGGAATGGAAACACCATATATTTT
CDR3: CASSFTGRNGNTIYF

V: TRBV5-4
J: TRBJ2-2
D: TRBD2
size: -
DNA: TGTGCCAGCAGCTCTACTAGCGGGTACCACGGGGAGCTGTTTTTT
CDR3: CASSSTSGYHGELFF

V: TRBV5-1
J: TRBJ1-1
D: -
size: -
DNA: TGCGCCAGCAGTCCCGGGCCAATGAACACTGAAGCTTTCTTT
CDR3: CASSPGPMNTEAFF

V: TRBV20-1
J: TRBJ2-7
D: -
size: -
DNA: TGCAGTGCTAGTAGGACACGACGACGCTACGAGCAGTACTTC
CDR3: CSASRTRRRYEQYF

V: TRBV11-3
J: TRBJ2-3
D: -
size: -
DNA: TGTGCCAGCAGCCAGGAAGGGACACTCACAGATACGCAGTATTTT
CDR3: CASSQEGTLTDTQYF

V: TRBV28
J: TRBJ2-1
D: TRBD2
size: -
DNA: TGTGCCAGCACCAATGCCGGGACTAGCGGGATGGTAAGGTTCTTC
CDR3: CASTNAGTSGMVRFF

V: TRBV19
J: TRBJ2-3
D: -
size: -
DNA: TGTGCCAGTAGTAACTCTTGGGGAGATACGCAGTATTTT
CDR3: CASSNSWGDTQYF

V: TRBV28
J: TRBJ1-3
D: -
size: -
DNA: TGTGCCAGCAGAGATTCGAGCTCTGGAAACACCATATATTTT
CDR3: CASRDSSSGNTIYF

V: TRBV10-2
J: TRBJ2-1
D: -
size: -
DNA: TGCGCCAGCCAGCGGATCGCCTACAATGAGCAGTTCTTC
CDR3: CASQRIAYNEQFF